These 28 T cell receptor beta chains were sequenced from one sample in a study of cytomegalovirus exposure and HLA in healthy donors. Data came from immunoSEQ multiplex PCR; TCRdb stores just in-frame clones and leaves some out. The sample has about 130,000 clones; roughly 90% are singletons. The sequenced sample was PBMCs. These receptors were collected from a man aged 25 to 40 in good health and CMV-seronegative.

The rearrangement uses TRBV5-4 and TRBJ2-1, with 11 bases lining up with TRBD2. J gave up 6 bases and V 0 bases, and 5 bases lay outside the gene matches. Germline V lookup: CDR1 SGHNT, CDR2 YYREEE (reference sequence). The CDR3 is made up of 16 amino acids. The CDR3 region is CASSLAGLAGLNEQFF. DNA of the CDR3: TGTGCCAGCAGCTTGGCCGGACTAGCGGGCCTCAATGAGCAGTTCTTC.

This chain connects TRBV6-1 to TRBJ2-7; 11 nucleotides align to TRBD2. Losses at the gene ends were 2 bases for V and 4 bases for J; bases not matched to a gene: 4. Looked up from germline, CDR1 is MNHNS and CDR2 is SASEGT. The CDR3 is made up of 15 amino acids. CDR3 amino acids: CASSESTSGSYEQYF. The CDR3 DNA follows: TGTGCCAGCAGTGAATCCACTAGCGGGAGTTACGAGCAGTACTTC.

This clone came up a few times. The chain employs TRBV5-1 and TRBJ2-7, with 7 bases fitting TRBD2. Trimming cost V 1 base and J 5 bases; bases outside gene matches: 6. CDR1 SGHRS and CDR2 YFSETQ come from the germline V gene. The CDR3 has 14 amino acids. The CDR3 loop reads CASSLPSGANEQYF. The CDR3 DNA sequence: TGCGCCAGCAGCTTGCCTAGCGGTGCAAACGAGCAGTACTTC.

The chain carries TRBV5-4 and TRBJ2-5, with 9 positions matching TRBD1. The CDR3 runs 16 residues. CDR1 is SGHNT and CDR2 is YYREEE in the germline V gene (reference sequence). V dropped 4 bases and J dropped 4; count of bases not matched to a gene: 11. This CDR3 is CASSPGEGQGRETQYF. The DNA for the CDR3 is TGTGCCAGCAGCCCGGGGGAGGGACAGGGACGAGAGACCCAGTACTTC.

The chain recombines TRBV6-1 with TRBJ1-1; perhaps TRBD1 as D (6 bases). V was pared by 6 bases and J by 3 bases, with 14 bases between. Germline CDR1 and CDR2: MNHNS and SASEGT. There are 14 residues in the CDR3. The CDR3 here is CASSSGTTHTEAFF. Written as DNA, the CDR3 is TGTGCCAGCAGCTCCGGGACAACACACACTGAAGCTTTCTTT.

The chain combines TRBV27 with TRBJ2-5; 16 positions match TRBD2. Germline trimming cut 7 bases from V and 5 bases from J; bases unmatched to any gene: 10. This CDR3 spans 17 amino acids. Germline V gene lookup returns CDR1 MNHEY and CDR2 SMNVEV (reference sequence). The CDR3 sequence: CASTAGLAGGPFETQYF. The CDR3 nucleotides read TGTGCCAGCACCGCGGGACTAGCGGGAGGGCCGTTTGAGACCCAGTACTTC.

This clone was counted only a few times. The chain uses TRBV7-7 and TRBJ2-2; a possible D gene is TRBD2 (6 bases). Trimming pared 1 base from V and 6 bases from J, leaving 9 bases between. CDR3 length: 14 residues. From germline, CDR1 is SSHAT and CDR2 FNYEAQ (reference sequence). In nucleotides, the CDR3 is TGTGCCAGCAGCTTAGTGCGGGAAGCCGGGGAGCTGTTTTTT. It translates to CASSLVREAGELFF.

The chain employs TRBV6-6 and TRBJ2-3; tentatively, D is TRBD2 (6 bases). The CDR3 extends over 14 amino acids. With 6 bases removed from V and 6 bases from J, the gap between germline ends came to 16 bases. The germline CDR1 and CDR2 sequences are MNHNY and SVGAGI (reference sequence). The CDR3 coding sequence is TGTGCCAGCAGAAAGGAGGGTGCCGCGGATACGCAGTATTTT. Amino acids: CASRKEGAADTQYF.

The chain couples TRBV30 to TRBJ1-1; 10 bases map to TRBD1. The CDR3 length is 13 residues. The V gene end was trimmed by 3 bases and the J gene end by 5 bases; junction bases not matched to a gene: 3. Germline CDR1 and CDR2: GTSNPN and SVGIG (reference sequence). The chain's CDR3 is CAWSRQGATEAFF. The CDR3 bases are TGTGCCTGGAGCCGACAGGGGGCGACTGAAGCTTTCTTT.

The chain recombines TRBV5-1 with TRBJ2-1; 13 bases match TRBD2. From germline, CDR1 is SGHRS and CDR2 YFSETQ. The junction had 4 bases not matched to a gene; V was cut back by 0 bases and J by 10 bases. The CDR3 extends over 15 amino acids. The CDR3 sequence: CASSLETSGRREQFF. The CDR3 DNA follows: TGCGCCAGCAGCTTGGAGACTAGCGGGAGGAGGGAGCAGTTCTTC.

This clone was detected only once. This chain links TRBV27 with TRBJ2-3; D remains unclear. Trimming left V 2 bases short and J 0 bases short, with 9 bases between. The CDR3 runs 15 residues. Germline V gene data show CDR1 as MNHEY and CDR2 as SMNVEV (reference sequence). The CDR3 spells CASSLTDPSTDTQYF. CDR3 coding DNA: TGTGCCAGCAGTTTAACAGATCCTAGCACAGATACGCAGTATTTT.

The chain uses TRBV6-5 and TRBJ2-7; 12 bases match TRBD2. V was pared by 6 bases and J by 4 bases, with 4 bases of the junction left unmatched. In germline, CDR1 is MNHEY, CDR2 SVGAGI. The CDR3 loop spans 14 amino acids. CDR3 nucleotide sequence: TGTGCCAGCAGGCTAGCGGGAGGGACTTACGAGCAGTACTTC. Translation gives CASRLAGGTYEQYF.

The chain carries TRBV11-2 and TRBJ2-3; D perhaps matches TRBD1 (6 bases). Germline V gene sequence: CDR1 SGHAT, CDR2 FQNNGV. This CDR3 region has 14 residues. The germline V and J ends were trimmed by 5 bases and 5 bases, with 14 bases remaining between them. Here the CDR3 DNA reads TGTGCCAGCAGCGGACATGGACAGAGAGATACGCAGTATTTT. Translation: CASSGHGQRDTQYF.

V and J are TRBV27 and TRBJ2-1; 11 bases match TRBD1. The CDR3 is 15 amino acids. CDR1 and CDR2 from the germline V gene are MNHEY and SMNVEV (reference sequence). V lost 7 bases, J lost 6 bases, and 8 bases stayed unmatched. CDR3 bases: TGTGCCAGCAAAGATCGGGACAGGGGGGTCAATGAGCAGTTCTTC. It codes for CASKDRDRGVNEQFF.

The chain couples TRBV6-1 to TRBJ2-3; 14 bases match TRBD2. Germline CDR1 and CDR2: MNHNS and SASEGT. J lost 5 bases, V lost 1 base, and 2 bases had no gene match. The CDR3 is made up of 16 amino acids. DNA of the CDR3: TGTGCCAGCAGTGAAGGACTAGCGGGAGGGGTAGATACGCAGTATTTT. Amino acid sequence: CASSEGLAGGVDTQYF.

The chain couples TRBV5-1 to TRBJ2-3; 8 positions match TRBD1. The V gene end was trimmed by 2 bases and the J gene end by 5 bases; junction bases not matched to a gene: 7. Looked up from germline, CDR1 is SGHRS and CDR2 is YFSETQ. The CDR3 contains 15 residues. DNA for the CDR3: TGCGCCAGCAGCTTAGGACAGGGCCCGCTAGATACGCAGTATTTT. This translates into CASSLGQGPLDTQYF.

V usage is TRBV5-1 and J usage is TRBJ2-6; tentative D call: TRBD1 (6 bases). Between the trimmed V and J ends, which lost 0 bases and 0 bases, there was a span of 19 bases. Germline assignment: CDR1 SGHRS and CDR2 YFSETQ. This CDR3 has 20 amino acids. CDR3 region: CASSLEGVRGFRSGANVLTF. DNA of the CDR3: TGCGCCAGCAGCTTGGAGGGGGTAAGGGGGTTCCGCTCTGGGGCCAACGTCCTGACTTTC. The full variable domain, completed using reference TRBV5-1 and TRBJ2-6, is KAGVTQTPRYLIKTRGQQVTLSCSPISGHRSVSWYQQTPGQGLQFLFEYFSETQRNKGNFPGRFSGRQFSNSRSEMNVSTLELGDSALYLCASSLEGVRGFRSGANVLTFGAGSRLTVL.

This clone was observed a handful of times. This chain links TRBV2 with TRBJ1-2, with 8 bases fitting TRBD1. V dropped 8 bases and J dropped 7; count of bases not matched to a gene: 12. The CDR3 extends over 14 amino acids. Germline lookup yields CDR1 SNHLY and CDR2 FYNNEI. The CDR3 here is CASGDGQGFSGYTF. In DNA, the CDR3 is TGTGCCAGCGGCGACGGACAGGGTTTTAGTGGCTACACCTTC.

The V gene is TRBV4-2, the J gene TRBJ2-3, with TRBD2 identical over 10 bases. The CDR3 runs to 18 residues. After removal of 2 bases from V and 1 base from J, the junction contained 9 bases not matched to a gene. The germline V gene encodes CDR1 LGHNA and CDR2 YNFKEQ. In DNA, the CDR3 is TGTGCCAGCAGCCAACTCCTCTGGACTAGCGGCCGCACAGATACGCAGTATTTT. Translated: CASSQLLWTSGRTDTQYF.

This sequence joins TRBV6-6 and TRBJ2-2, with TRBD1 matching 7 bases. J was trimmed by 2 bases and V by 2 bases; bases with no gene match: 2. Germline V lookup: CDR1 MNHNY, CDR2 SVGAGI (reference sequence). The CDR3 covers 15 residues. The CDR3 loop is CASSYRGLNTGELFF. Written as DNA, the CDR3 is TGTGCCAGCAGTTACAGGGGGCTAAACACCGGGGAGCTGTTTTTT.

The chain is built from TRBV30 and TRBJ1-1; 7 bases map to TRBD1. V was clipped by 4 bases and J by 9 bases; unmatched bases: 11. The CDR3 is made up of 13 amino acids. Germline V lookup: CDR1 GTSNPN, CDR2 SVGIG (reference sequence). In DNA form, the CDR3 reads TGTGCCTGGACCCTAAGGGGGCAGGGCCAAGCTTTCTTT. Amino acid sequence: CAWTLRGQGQAFF.

The rearrangement links TRBV5-1 to TRBJ2-5; D call uncertain. Trimming took off 0 bases at V and 0 bases at J, with 6 bases between the two ends. Germline V lookup: CDR1 SGHRS, CDR2 YFSETQ. The CDR3 is 14 amino acids. CDR3 sequence: CASSLDGYQETQYF. The CDR3 region has the DNA TGCGCCAGCAGCTTGGACGGGTACCAAGAGACCCAGTACTTC.

The V gene is TRBV30, the J gene TRBJ2-3, with TRBD1 identical over 8 bases. Germline CDR1 is GTSNPN and CDR2 is SVGIG (reference sequence). The CDR3 sequence is 15 residues long. The V gene end was trimmed by 3 bases and the J gene end by 2 bases; junction bases not matched to a gene: 7. This CDR3 is CAWRTRQGITDTQYF. The CDR3 nucleotides are TGTGCCTGGAGGACTAGACAGGGGATCACAGATACGCAGTATTTT.

This clone is a singleton in its sample. This chain joins TRBV10-2 and TRBJ1-1, with TRBD1 matching 8 bases. The CDR3 runs 14 residues. CDR1 is WSHSY and CDR2 is SAAADI in the germline V gene. Trimming at V came to 6 bases and at J to 4 bases, leaving 7 bases not matched to a gene. CDR3 residues: CASRYGTGLTEAFF. CDR3 coding DNA: TGCGCCAGCAGGTATGGGACAGGCCTCACTGAAGCTTTCTTT.

Regarding this clone: Sequence at one end of the junction differs from germline and may be a read error. This chain links TRBV29-1 with TRBJ2-1, with D maybe TRBD2 (5 bases). Germline loops: CDR1 SQVTM, CDR2 ANQGSEA. CDR3 size: 14 residues. CDR3 sequence: CSVDVGEPYNGQFF. In DNA, the CDR3 is TGCAGCGTTGATGTGGGAGAACCCTACAATGGGCAGTTCTTC.

J is TRBJ2-3 and V is TRBV14; 8 nucleotides align to TRBD2. CDR3 length equals 14 residues. Germline V gene lookup returns CDR1 SGHDN and CDR2 FVKESK. V lost 2 bases to trimming and J lost 12 bases; unmatched junction nucleotides: 10. The CDR3 DNA sequence: TGTGCCAGCAGCCAAAAGCCGGGACTAGTTATTCAGTATTTT. Translation: CASSQKPGLVIQYF.

The gene calls are TRBV6-1 and TRBJ1-5, with 7 bases fitting TRBD1. Germline CDR1 reads MNHNS; CDR2 reads SASEGT. The CDR3 loop spans 15 amino acids. V shed 6 bases, J shed 2 bases, and the junction held 7 bases outside the gene matches. CDR3 DNA sequence: TGTGCCAGCAGCCGGGACAGCCTAGGCAATCAGCCCCAGCATTTT. Translated: CASSRDSLGNQPQHF.

This clone was counted once. The V call is TRBV7-2, the J call TRBJ2-1; no reliable D call. The CDR3 consists of 15 residues. The germline CDR1 and CDR2 sequences are SGHTA and FQGNSA. V dropped 1 base and J dropped 2 bases, with 9 bases sitting between them. The CDR3 coding sequence is TGTGCCAGCAGCTTAGGAACCCCGGCCTACAATGAGCAGTTCTTC. As protein: CASSLGTPAYNEQFF.